Listed below are T cell receptor beta chains from one sample, sequenced in a study of molecular identifiers for immune sequencing clone quantification. TCRdb reanalysed the PCR reads using MiXCR and keeps one entry per CDR3 protein. Found here are approximately 100,000 distinct CDR3 sequences, about 35% of them singletons; the top ten hold approximately 3.8%. What was sequenced was naive CD8+ T cells from blood, with Jurkat cell RNA spiked in. All receptors derive from a human donor in good health. Some libraries in this study had Jurkat cell RNA spiked in. Each CDR3 is given with its conserved first and last residue. A D gene is named only where the DNA matches it firmly. Clone size appears in some rows only: once, few, many, or a class for an expanded clone.

j_gene,abundance,d_gene,v_gene,CDR3aa,CDR3nt
TRBJ2-3,many,NA,TRBV4-1,CASSPTPRGTDTQYF,TGCGCCAGCAGCCCGACCCCCCGGGGCACAGATACGCAGTATTTT
TRBJ2-3,many,NA,TRBV4-3,CASSQGPTDTQYF,TGCGCCAGCAGCCAAGGGCCCACAGATACGCAGTATTTT
TRBJ1-1,many,NA,TRBV7-9,CASSLGYTEAFF,TGTGCCAGCAGCTTAGGCTACACTGAAGCTTTCTTT
TRBJ2-6,many,NA,TRBV7-2,CASSLGQSSSGANVLTF,TGTGCCAGCAGCTTAGGACAGTCGAGCTCTGGGGCCAACGTCCTGACTTTC
TRBJ2-1,many,TRBD1,TRBV24-1,CATSDPGTAYNEQFF,TGTGCCACCAGTGACCCGGGGACAGCATACAATGAGCAGTTCTTC
TRBJ1-5,NA,NA,TRBV6-5,CASSIRPYQPQHF,TGTGCCAGCAGTATACGTCCGTATCAGCCCCAGCATTTT
TRBJ1-6,NA,TRBD1,TRBV5-6,CASSSGTGDSPLHF,TGTGCCAGCAGCTCCGGGACAGGGGACTCACCCCTCCACTTT
TRBJ2-7,few,NA,TRBV13,CASTAPGGGYEQYF,TGTGCCAGCACCGCCCCCGGGGGAGGATACGAGCAGTACTTC
TRBJ2-7,few,NA,TRBV25-1,CASRLSGSYEQYF,TGTGCCAGCCGGCTGTCAGGGTCCTACGAGCAGTACTTC
TRBJ2-7,NA,NA,TRBV28,CASSIILLRGSGEQYF,TGTGCCAGCAGTATAATTCTACTCCGGGGGTCTGGTGAGCAGTACTTC
TRBJ1-4,few,NA,TRBV6-5,CASSYSRQVNEKLFF,TGTGCCAGCAGTTACTCGCGACAGGTTAATGAAAAACTGTTTTTT
TRBJ2-7,NA,NA,TRBV29-1,CSVEISSSYEQYF,TGCAGCGTTGAGATCAGTTCCTCCTACGAGCAGTACTTC
TRBJ1-5,many,NA,TRBV28,CASSLRQPQPQHF,TGTGCCAGCAGTTTACGACAGCCTCAGCCCCAGCATTTT
TRBJ1-5,NA,NA,TRBV27,CASSVSIVQPQHF,TGTGCCAGCAGTGTATCGATCGTTCAGCCCCAGCATTTT
TRBJ2-3,NA,NA,TRBV2,CATAGPDTQYF,TGTGCCACCGCCGGCCCAGATACGCAGTATTTT
TRBJ2-7,few,NA,TRBV29-1,CSVKAGTGEQYF,TGCAGCGTAAAGGCGGGAACGGGCGAGCAGTACTTC
TRBJ1-3,NA,NA,TRBV28,CAGKDSSSGNTIYF,TGTGCCGGCAAGGACAGTTCCTCTGGAAACACCATATATTTT
TRBJ2-5,NA,TRBD1,TRBV11-2,CASSSSTGIETQYF,TGTGCCAGCAGCTCCTCGACAGGGATCGAGACCCAGTACTTC
TRBJ2-5,many,TRBD1,TRBV5-1,CASSQKWTGVQETQYF,TGCGCCAGCAGCCAAAAATGGACAGGAGTTCAAGAGACCCAGTACTTC